This T cell receptor beta chain was recovered during a study of identical twins. There are 17 residues in the CDR3. A single record per CDR3 protein comes from TCRdb applying MiXCR to the 5' RACE reads. The sample has about 490,000 distinct CDR3 sequences; over 12% are singletons. This clonotype was seen a handful of times. A further study also used this sample, focusing on yellow fever vaccine responses in identical twins.

Input material: CD4+ T cells sorted from blood. The origin of this receptor is a woman younger than 35 in good health. The chain joins TRBV21-1 to TRBJ2-5; TRBD1, the table's D call, lacks a check against the DNA. TRBV21-1 represents a pseudogene. The CDR3 is CASSKPGRGRRRWAQYF. CDR3 in DNA: TGTGCCAGCAGCAAACCGGGGCGGGGACGGCGGCGTTGGGCCCAGTACTTC.